The 8 T cell receptor beta chains presented below share a single source sample, sequenced in a study of blood T cell repertoires in COVID-19. Assay used: immunoSEQ multiplex PCR; TCRdb lists only in-frame clones, some missing. The top ten hold around 1.4% of the sample, which has some 51,000 clones, 70% to 90% seen once. Sequencing input: peripheral blood. The receptors here all came from a man in his sixties with acute or convalescent COVID-19.

The chain has TRBV14 and TRBJ1-2; D is unclear. Germline CDR1 is SGHDN and CDR2 is FVKESK. Deletions cut 0 bases from V and 4 bases from J, with 12 bases between. This CDR3 has 15 residues. CDR3 sequence: CASSQDLGARYGYTF. The CDR3 DNA reads as TGTGCCAGCAGCCAAGATCTGGGCGCCCGCTATGGCTACACCTTC.

The chain employs TRBV4-2 and TRBJ1-2; D is uncertain. The CDR3 extends over 14 amino acids. In germline, CDR1 is LGHNA, CDR2 YNFKEQ. The V end lost 2 bases, the J end lost 0 bases, and 7 bases lay between the germline ends. The CDR3 loop is CASSQPGSNYGYTF. CDR3 nucleotides: TGTGCCAGCAGCCAACCAGGATCTAACTATGGCTACACCTTC.

This clone came up a few times. J is TRBJ1-1 and V is TRBV2; weak D call: TRBD1 (5 bases). V lost 8 bases, J lost 6 bases, and 19 bases lay in between. This CDR3 spans 14 amino acids. In germline, CDR1 is SNHLY, CDR2 FYNNEI. CDR3 loop: CASRGGARRPEAFF. The CDR3 region has the DNA TGTGCCAGCCGAGGAGGGGCGCGCCGGCCTGAAGCTTTCTTT.

This clone has only one observation. The V gene is TRBV7-2, the J gene TRBJ2-5; D unclear. V gave up 5 bases and J gave up 4 bases, with 14 bases separating them. CDR3 length: 14 amino acids. Germline CDR1 reads SGHTA; CDR2 reads FQGNSA. The CDR3 reads CASSPQHGGETQYF. Written as DNA, the CDR3 is TGTGCCAGCAGCCCCCAACATGGTGGAGAGACCCAGTACTTC.

This clone was seen once. The chain combines TRBV6-6 with TRBJ1-2; 10 nucleotides match TRBD1. Trimming removed 6 bases from V and 7 bases from J; junction bases left unmatched: 11. Germline V gene lookup returns CDR1 MNHNY and CDR2 SVGAGI (reference sequence). This CDR3 spans 15 amino acids. CDR3 residues: CASREPGQGMGGYTF. The CDR3 DNA follows: TGTGCCAGCAGAGAACCGGGACAGGGGATGGGTGGCTACACCTTC.

This clone has only one observation. This chain uses TRBV11-3 with TRBJ2-1, with 13 bases fitting TRBD2. The CDR3 loop spans 16 amino acids. V dropped 5 bases and J dropped 4; count of bases not matched to a gene: 5. Per the germline V gene, CDR1 is SGHNT and CDR2 is YENEEA. The CDR3 loop reads CASSPRGLAGYNEQFF. CDR3 bases: TGTGCCAGCAGCCCAAGGGGACTAGCGGGGTACAATGAGCAGTTCTTC.

The V and J genes are TRBV27 and TRBJ2-1; 9 nucleotides align to TRBD2. Trimming at V came to 4 bases and at J to 4 bases, leaving 14 bases not matched to a gene. CDR3 length equals 18 residues. CDR1 and CDR2 from the germline V gene are MNHEY and SMNVEV (reference sequence). CDR3 nucleotides: TGTGCCAGCAGTTCCAGCCGGGGACAGCGGGGGGCATACAATGAGCAGTTCTTC. This translates into CASSSSRGQRGAYNEQFF.

In this sample, this clone turned up once. The chain links TRBV29-1 to TRBJ2-7, with TRBD1 identical over 7 bases. The germline gives CDR1 SQVTM, CDR2 ANQGSEA. Germline trimming cut 6 bases from V and 4 bases from J; bases unmatched to any gene: 9. This CDR3 is 13 amino acids long. CDR3 bases: TGCAGCGTGATCACACCGGACAGGTACGAGCAGTACTTC. It specifies CSVITPDRYEQYF.